The 32 T cell receptor beta chains in this list originate from one sample, sequenced in a study of a mutant IDH1 vaccine in newly diagnosed glioma (dated by TCRdb to 2020 to 2022). The antigens these receptors bind are not known. In the paper's terms, the time point label means: week 47, end of study. A 20-mer mutant IDH1 peptide at 300 micrograms in Montanide made up each vaccine dose, which was injected subcutaneously together with topical imiquimod. Library creation used the immunoSEQ multiplex PCR assay. TCRdb limited this immuneACCESS table to in-frame rearrangements with V and J called. A share of clones is missing; checked studies link under half to unresolved V genes, and the rest is unexplained. The sample yields roughly 34,000 clones; about 93% were counted once. Clones ranked in the top ten supply approximately 5.1% of the sample. The specimen comprised PBMCs, sampled from a glioma patient whose treatment included an IDH1 peptide vaccine. Receptors were obtained from a woman between 40 and 50 years old with glioma.

V and J are TRBV5-1 and TRBJ1-1; 7 nucleotides line up with TRBD1. Germline V gene lookup returns CDR1 SGHRS and CDR2 YFSETQ. Trimming removed 0 bases from V and 4 bases from J; junction bases left unmatched: 6. The CDR3 extends over 15 amino acids. CDR3 protein: CASSLGSGQLTEAFF. CDR3 nucleotides: TGCGCCAGCAGCTTGGGCTCGGGACAGCTCACTGAAGCTTTCTTT.

The chain couples TRBV11-2 to TRBJ1-5, with TRBD1 as a possible D gene (5 bases). Germline V gene lookup returns CDR1 SGHAT and CDR2 FQNNGV. The CDR3 covers 15 residues. Trimming removed 4 bases from V and 3 bases from J, with 13 bases in between. The CDR3 spells CASSSLTGLNQPQHF. For the CDR3, the DNA is TGTGCCAGCAGCTCATTAACAGGACTCAATCAGCCCCAGCATTTT.

The V call is TRBV19, the J call TRBJ1-2; 7 bases align to TRBD1. Per germline, CDR1 LNHDA and CDR2 SQIVND (reference sequence). V shed 7 bases, J shed 8 bases, and the junction held 7 bases outside the gene matches. CDR3 length: 12 amino acids. The CDR3 region has the DNA TGTGCCAGTATGCAGGGGGAACTGGGCTACACCTTC. Amino acids: CASMQGELGYTF.

This chain links TRBV19 with TRBJ1-5; possibly TRBD1 for D (5 bases). Trimming removed 4 bases at V and 1 base at J, with 11 bases between. CDR3 length: 15 residues. Germline V gene sequence: CDR1 LNHDA, CDR2 SQIVND (reference sequence). Here the CDR3 reads CASSTQGWSNQPQHF. Written as DNA, the CDR3 is TGTGCCAGTAGTACCCAGGGTTGGAGCAATCAGCCCCAGCATTTT.

This clone was found once. The J gene is TRBJ1-1, the V gene TRBV29-1; D might be TRBD1 (5 bases). This CDR3 comprises 13 residues. V was clipped by 4 bases and J by 1 base, with 10 bases between them. Germline loops: CDR1 SQVTM, CDR2 ANQGSEA. DNA for the CDR3: TGCAGCGTTGTGTGGGGGACGAACACTGAAGCTTTCTTT. The encoded protein is CSVVWGTNTEAFF.

The chain links TRBV6-5 to TRBJ1-2, with D possibly being TRBD1 (5 bases). The CDR3 has 15 amino acids. The germline V and J ends were trimmed by 5 bases and 4 bases, with 17 bases remaining between them. Germline V CDR1 and CDR2: MNHEY, SVGAGI. The CDR3 DNA reads TGTGCCAGCAGTCTAAACCGCGCAGGGCTCTATGGCTACACCTTC. Amino acids: CASSLNRAGLYGYTF.

The CDR3 DNA follows: TGTGCCGGCGGACAGGGGCTTCGTGGCTACACCTTC. This gives the protein CAGGQGLRGYTF. This chain links TRBV30 with TRBJ1-2, with TRBD1 matching over 9 bases. Trimming cost V 8 bases and J 7 bases; bases outside gene matches: 8. The CDR3 sequence is 12 residues long. Germline loops: CDR1 GTSNPN, CDR2 SVGIG (reference sequence). Based on the CDR3 plus reference TRBV30 and TRBJ1-2, the full variable domain is SQTIHQWPATLVQPVGSPLSLECTVEGTSNPNLYWYRQAAGRGLQLLFYSVGIGQISSEVPQNLSASRPQDRQFILSSKKLLLSDSGFYLCAGGQGLRGYTFGSGTRLTVV.

The chain carries TRBV2 and TRBJ1-4, with D possibly TRBD1 on 5 matching bases. This CDR3 contains 14 residues. Germline-derived CDR1 and CDR2 are SNHLY and FYNNEI. Between the trimmed V and J ends, which lost 6 bases and 3 bases, there was a span of 11 bases. The CDR3 DNA follows: TGTGCCAGCAGGGGGCTCGGATCTAATGAAAAACTGTTTTTT. Its translation is CASRGLGSNEKLFF. Looking up the rest from reference TRBV2 and TRBJ1-4 gives the full variable domain: EPEVTQTPSHQVTQMGQEVILRCVPISNHLYFYWYRQILGQKVEFLVSFYNNEISEKSEIFDDQFSVERPDGSNFTLKIRSTKLEDSAMYFCASRGLGSNEKLFFGSGTQLSVL.

J is TRBJ2-1 and V is TRBV6-6, with a weak D call TRBD1 (6 bases). The CDR3 sequence is 12 residues long. Germline V gene lookup returns CDR1 MNHNY and CDR2 SVGAGI (reference sequence). V was pared by 8 bases and J by 6 bases, with 11 bases between. CDR3 loop: CASAEGGNEQFF. CDR3 DNA: TGTGCCAGCGCAGAAGGGGGCAATGAGCAGTTCTTC.

The J gene is TRBJ1-2, the V gene TRBV28; no firm D call. CDR1 and CDR2 (germline): MDHEN, SYDVKM. There are 12 residues in the CDR3. The V end was cut by 5 bases, the J end by 4 bases, with 8 bases between. Here the CDR3 reads CASSASGYGYTF. In DNA, the CDR3 is TGTGCCAGCAGTGCCAGTGGCTATGGCTACACCTTC.

The V gene is TRBV5-1, the J gene TRBJ1-1; no clear D gene. CDR1 is SGHRS, CDR2 YFSETQ, per germline. The CDR3 length is 14 residues. The V and J ends lost 4 bases and 5 bases respectively, with 15 bases between them. DNA for the CDR3: TGCGCCAGCAGCCCCGGGTTCGCGGAAACTGAAGCTTTCTTT. It encodes CASSPGFAETEAFF.

This rearrangement joins TRBV5-6 to TRBJ1-2; D may be TRBD1 (5 bases). Germline V CDR1 and CDR2: SGHDT, YYEEEE. Deletions cut 3 bases from V and 0 bases from J, with 15 bases between. This CDR3 has 16 residues. As DNA, the CDR3 is TGTGCCAGCAGCTGGGAGACAGTGCGAACTAACTATGGCTACACCTTC. This encodes CASSWETVRTNYGYTF.

This sequence joins TRBV2 and TRBJ1-2; D possibly corresponds to TRBD1 (6 bases). The V and J ends lost 7 bases and 4 bases respectively, with 16 bases between them. CDR1 and CDR2 (germline): SNHLY, FYNNEI. This CDR3 is 14 amino acids long. The CDR3 sequence: CASKPRGSPYGYTF. CDR3 bases: TGTGCCAGCAAACCAAGGGGGAGTCCCTATGGCTACACCTTC. The variable domain in full, with the rest retrieved from reference TRBV2 and TRBJ1-2, is EPEVTQTPSHQVTQMGQEVILRCVPISNHLYFYWYRQILGQKVEFLVSFYNNEISEKSEIFDDQFSVERPDGSNFTLKIRSTKLEDSAMYFCASKPRGSPYGYTFGSGTRLTVV.

This clone was counted once. This rearrangement joins TRBV7-9 to TRBJ2-7; 7 nucleotides line up with TRBD1. The CDR3 spans 15 residues. Germline CDR1 is SEHNR and CDR2 is FQNEAQ (reference sequence). V gave up 2 bases and J gave up 4 bases; unmatched junction bases: 8. DNA for the CDR3: TGTGCCAGCAGCTTAAAATCCCAGGGGGAGTACGAGCAGTACTTC. Protein product: CASSLKSQGEYEQYF.

This clone came up once. The chain employs TRBV2 and TRBJ2-3, with TRBD2 matching 14 bases. The CDR3 spans 22 residues. CDR1 and CDR2 from the germline V gene are SNHLY and FYNNEI. V was clipped by 5 bases and J by 2 bases; unmatched bases: 21. The CDR3 is CASSLPGQGGTSGRFLTDTQYF. The CDR3 region has the DNA TGTGCCAGCAGTTTACCGGGACAGGGGGGGACTAGCGGGAGATTCCTCACAGATACGCAGTATTTT.

This chain connects TRBV11-3 to TRBJ2-7; 9 bases map to TRBD1. CDR1 SGHNT and CDR2 YENEEA come from the germline V gene. After removal of 3 bases from V and 5 bases from J, the junction contained 8 bases not matched to a gene. CDR3 length: 15 residues. Here the CDR3 DNA reads TGTGCCAGCAGCTTCACAGGGGGCGAAGGGCACGAGCAGTACTTC. The encoded protein is CASSFTGGEGHEQYF.

The gene calls are TRBV5-5 and TRBJ2-5, with TRBD1 matching over 8 bases. This CDR3 comprises 15 residues. The J segment lost 5 bases and the V segment lost 0 bases, leaving 6 bases of the junction unmatched. Germline loops: CDR1 SGHKS, CDR2 YYEKEE (reference sequence). CDR3 loop: CASSLAGQGLETQYF. The CDR3 DNA sequence: TGTGCCAGCAGCTTGGCTGGACAGGGTCTGGAGACCCAGTACTTC.

The V gene is TRBV5-1, the J gene TRBJ1-4; D may be TRBD1 (6 bases). The CDR3 runs 15 residues. Germline-derived CDR1 and CDR2 are SGHRS and YFSETQ. Trimming stripped 0 bases from V and 7 bases from J, with 13 bases between. The chain's CDR3 is CASSLEGGRGEKLFF. As DNA, the CDR3 is TGCGCCAGCAGCTTGGAAGGGGGGCGAGGTGAAAAACTGTTTTTT.

Only one count was recorded for this clone. The rearrangement uses TRBV5-6 and TRBJ2-4; D may be TRBD1 (5 bases). Germline lookup yields CDR1 SGHDT and CDR2 YYEEEE. Trimming stripped 1 base from V and 8 bases from J, with 10 bases between. The CDR3 length is 13 residues. The CDR3 loop reads CASSLTGTHIQYF. The CDR3 DNA is TGTGCCAGCAGCTTGACAGGAACTCACATTCAGTACTTC.

Only one count was recorded for this clone. This chain connects TRBV27 to TRBJ1-5; D might be TRBD1 (5 bases). Trimming removed 1 base at V and 1 base at J, with 5 bases between. Germline V CDR1 and CDR2: MNHEY, SMNVEV (reference sequence). There are 14 residues in the CDR3. CDR3 in amino acids: CASSLWGSNQPQHF. The CDR3 DNA is TGTGCCAGCAGTTTATGGGGCAGCAATCAGCCCCAGCATTTT.

The rearrangement links TRBV7-9 to TRBJ1-2; 8 positions agree with TRBD1. Germline assignment: CDR1 SEHNR and CDR2 FQNEAQ (reference sequence). The V and J ends lost 5 bases and 4 bases, in that order; junction bases with no gene match: 18. The CDR3 is 18 residues long. The CDR3: CASSQDRAPLTEIYGYTF. CDR3 sequence (DNA): TGTGCCAGCAGCCAGGACAGGGCACCTCTCACAGAGATCTATGGCTACACCTTC.

The chain uses TRBV4-3 and TRBJ2-7; maybe TRBD2 (6 bases). Trimming took 0 bases from V and 0 from J, leaving 18 bases between them. Germline V gene data show CDR1 as LGHNA and CDR2 as YSLEER. The CDR3 totals 18 residues. The CDR3 loop is CASSQDPPPGLNSYEQYF. Written as DNA, the CDR3 is TGCGCCAGCAGCCAAGATCCCCCTCCGGGACTCAACTCCTACGAGCAGTACTTC.

This sequence joins TRBV7-9 and TRBJ2-7, with TRBD1 identical over 9 bases. The V gene's germline CDR1 is SEHNR and CDR2 FQNEAQ (reference sequence). This CDR3 contains 14 residues. V shed 1 base, J shed 2 bases, and the junction held 0 bases outside the gene matches. The chain's CDR3 is CASSLGTGAYEQYF. The CDR3 nucleotides read TGTGCCAGCAGCTTAGGGACAGGGGCCTACGAGCAGTACTTC. Combining the CDR3 with reference TRBV7-9 and TRBJ2-7 gives the whole variable domain DTGVSQNPRHKITKRGQNVTFRCDPISEHNRLYWYRQTLGQGPEFLTYFQNEAQLEKSRLLSDRFSAERPKGSFSTLEIQRTEQGDSAMYLCASSLGTGAYEQYFGPGTRLTVT.

The chain carries TRBV7-9 and TRBJ2-3; D gene unclear. This CDR3 contains 14 residues. Deletions cut 0 bases from V and 6 bases from J, with 10 bases between. Looked up from germline, CDR1 is SEHNR and CDR2 is FQNEAQ (reference sequence). The CDR3 DNA sequence: TGTGCCAGCAGCTTAGCATGGCAAGTCGATACGCAGTATTTT. This gives the protein CASSLAWQVDTQYF.

V and J are TRBV10-3 and TRBJ2-7; 15 nucleotides match TRBD2. Germline V gene data show CDR1 as ENHRY and CDR2 as SYGVKD. The ends lost 5 bases at V and 5 bases at J; junction bases unmatched: 7. CDR3 length: 16 residues. CDR3 nucleotide sequence: TGTGCCATCAGTAAGGGACTAGCGGGGGGCATCGACGAGCAGTACTTC. Amino acids: CAISKGLAGGIDEQYF.

This chain connects TRBV7-9 to TRBJ2-5; D possibly corresponds to TRBD1 (5 bases). Germline V gene sequence: CDR1 SEHNR, CDR2 FQNEAQ (reference sequence). The CDR3 runs to 15 residues. V was pared by 5 bases and J by 5 bases, with 18 bases between. The CDR3 DNA sequence: TGTGCCAGCAGCGGGATAGGTTCAGGGATCGAGACCCAGTACTTC. Translating gives CASSGIGSGIETQYF.

This chain connects TRBV28 to TRBJ2-6, with a weak D call TRBD2 (5 bases). Looked up from germline, CDR1 is MDHEN and CDR2 is SYDVKM. The CDR3 has 18 amino acids. V shed 6 bases and J shed 0 bases, with 18 bases lying between them. In DNA, the CDR3 is TGTGCCAGCAGCCGAGACCAGGACTTATTCTCTGGGGCCAACGTCCTGACTTTC. Amino acid sequence: CASSRDQDLFSGANVLTF.

The rearrangement joins TRBV2 to TRBJ1-5; 12 bases are a match to TRBD1. In germline, CDR1 is SNHLY, CDR2 FYNNEI. The junction had 13 bases not matched to a gene; V was cut back by 6 bases and J by 7 bases. There are 17 residues in the CDR3. The CDR3 nucleotides are TGTGCCAGCAGCCATACCTCCGGGACAGGGGGCAGCCAGCCCCAGCATTTT. Encoded protein: CASSHTSGTGGSQPQHF.

J is TRBJ2-1 and V is TRBV7-2; 12 bases line up with TRBD2. Germline V lookup: CDR1 SGHTA, CDR2 FQGNSA. The trim removed 5 bases at V and 7 bases at J, leaving 12 bases unmatched. The CDR3 length is 17 residues. CDR3 residues: CASSPRHTSGRPNEQFF. The CDR3 DNA follows: TGTGCCAGCAGCCCGCGTCACACTAGCGGGAGGCCAAATGAGCAGTTCTTC. The variable domain in full, completed from reference TRBV7-2 and TRBJ2-1, reads GAGVSQSPSNKVTEKGKDVELRCDPISGHTALYWYRQSLGQGLEFLIYFQGNSAPDKSGLPSDRFSAERTGGSVSTLTIQRTQQEDSAVYLCASSPRHTSGRPNEQFFGPGTRLTVL.

CDR3 loop: CASSSRGLGNTIYF. CDR3 in DNA: TGTGCCAGCAGTTCACGGGGGCTCGGAAACACCATATATTTT. This chain joins TRBV28 and TRBJ1-3, with a possible D match to TRBD1 (6 bases). The CDR3 has 14 residues. V lost 4 bases and J lost 4, with 11 bases in between. CDR1 MDHEN and CDR2 SYDVKM come from the germline V gene.

This rearrangement joins TRBV13 to TRBJ1-2, with TRBD1 matching over 7 bases. V lost 3 bases to trimming and J lost 7 bases; unmatched junction nucleotides: 5. The CDR3 is made up of 13 amino acids. CDR1 and CDR2 (germline): PRHDT, FYEKMQ (reference sequence). CDR3 coding DNA: TGTGCCAGCAGCTTCTCCGGGACAGCTGGCTACACCTTC. Protein product: CASSFSGTAGYTF.

The V gene is TRBV7-8, the J gene TRBJ2-5, with a weak D call TRBD1 (5 bases). The CDR3 is made up of 14 amino acids. Germline CDR1 is SGHVS and CDR2 is FQNEAQ. V was trimmed by 0 bases and J by 5 bases, leaving 10 bases between them. The CDR3 bases are TGTGCCAGCAGCTTAGCCTCAGGGTCCGAGACCCAGTACTTC. Protein product: CASSLASGSETQYF.